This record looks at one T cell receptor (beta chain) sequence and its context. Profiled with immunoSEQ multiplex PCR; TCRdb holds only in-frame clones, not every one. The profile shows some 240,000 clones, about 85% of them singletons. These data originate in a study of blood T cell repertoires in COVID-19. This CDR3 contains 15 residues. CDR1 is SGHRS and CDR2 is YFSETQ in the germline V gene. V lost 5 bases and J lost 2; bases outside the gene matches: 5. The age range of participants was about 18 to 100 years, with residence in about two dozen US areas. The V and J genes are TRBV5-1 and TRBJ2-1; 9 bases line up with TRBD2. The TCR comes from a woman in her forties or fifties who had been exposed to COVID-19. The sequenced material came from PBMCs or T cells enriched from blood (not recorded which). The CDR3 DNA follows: TGCGCCAGCAGTTCGGGACTAGCTACCTACAATGAGCAGTTCTTC. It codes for CASSSGLATYNEQFF.